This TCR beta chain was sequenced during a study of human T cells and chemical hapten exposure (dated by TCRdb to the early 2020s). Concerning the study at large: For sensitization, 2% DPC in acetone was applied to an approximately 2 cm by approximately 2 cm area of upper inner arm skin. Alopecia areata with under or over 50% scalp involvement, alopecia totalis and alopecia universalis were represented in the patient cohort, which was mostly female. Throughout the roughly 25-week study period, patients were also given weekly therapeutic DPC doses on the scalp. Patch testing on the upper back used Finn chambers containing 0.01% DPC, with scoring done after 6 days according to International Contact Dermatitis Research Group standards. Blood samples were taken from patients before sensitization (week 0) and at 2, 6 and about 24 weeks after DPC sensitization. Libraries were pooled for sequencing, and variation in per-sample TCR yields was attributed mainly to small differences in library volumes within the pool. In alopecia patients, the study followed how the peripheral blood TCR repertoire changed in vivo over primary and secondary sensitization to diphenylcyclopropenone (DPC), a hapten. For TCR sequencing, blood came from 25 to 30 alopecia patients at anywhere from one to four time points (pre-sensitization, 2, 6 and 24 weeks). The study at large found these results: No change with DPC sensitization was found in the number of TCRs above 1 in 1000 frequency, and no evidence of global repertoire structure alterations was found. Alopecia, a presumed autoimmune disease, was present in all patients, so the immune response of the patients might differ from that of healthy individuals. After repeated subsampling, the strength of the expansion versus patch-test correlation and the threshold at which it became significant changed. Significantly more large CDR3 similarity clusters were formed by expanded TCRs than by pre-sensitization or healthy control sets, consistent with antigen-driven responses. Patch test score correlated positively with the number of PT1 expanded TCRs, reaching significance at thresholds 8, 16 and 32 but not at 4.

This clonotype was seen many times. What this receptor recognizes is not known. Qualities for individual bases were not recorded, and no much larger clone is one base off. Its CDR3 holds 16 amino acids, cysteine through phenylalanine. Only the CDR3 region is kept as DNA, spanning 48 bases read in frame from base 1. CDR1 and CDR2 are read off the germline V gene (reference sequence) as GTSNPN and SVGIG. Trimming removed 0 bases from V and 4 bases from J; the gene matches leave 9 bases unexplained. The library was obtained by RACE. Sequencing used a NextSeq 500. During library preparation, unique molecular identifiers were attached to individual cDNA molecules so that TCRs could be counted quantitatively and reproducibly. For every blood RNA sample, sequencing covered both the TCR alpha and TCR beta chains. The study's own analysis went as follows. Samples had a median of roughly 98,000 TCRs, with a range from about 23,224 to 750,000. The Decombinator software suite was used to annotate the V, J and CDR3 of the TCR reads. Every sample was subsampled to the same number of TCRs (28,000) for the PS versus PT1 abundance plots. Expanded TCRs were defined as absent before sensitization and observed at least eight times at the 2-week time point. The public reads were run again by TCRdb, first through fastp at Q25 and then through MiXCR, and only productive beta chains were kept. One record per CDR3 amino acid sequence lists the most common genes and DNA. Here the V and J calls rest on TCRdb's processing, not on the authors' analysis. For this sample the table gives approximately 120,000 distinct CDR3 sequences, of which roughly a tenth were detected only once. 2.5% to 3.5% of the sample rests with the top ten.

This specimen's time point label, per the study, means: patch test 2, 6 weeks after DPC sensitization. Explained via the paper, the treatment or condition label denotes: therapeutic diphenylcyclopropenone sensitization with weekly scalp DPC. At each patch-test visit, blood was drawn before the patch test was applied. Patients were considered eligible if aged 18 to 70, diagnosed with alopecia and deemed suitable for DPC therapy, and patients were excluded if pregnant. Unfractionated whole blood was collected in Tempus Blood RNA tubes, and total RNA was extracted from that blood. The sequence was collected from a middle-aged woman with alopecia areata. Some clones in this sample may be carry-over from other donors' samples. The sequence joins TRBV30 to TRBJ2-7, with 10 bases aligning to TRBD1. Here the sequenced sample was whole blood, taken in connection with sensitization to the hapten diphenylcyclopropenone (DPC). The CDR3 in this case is CAWSVHGGTGAYEQYF. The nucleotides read TGTGCCTGGAGTGTACACGGCGGGACAGGGGCTTACGAGCAGTACTTC.